This record covers a single T cell receptor (beta chain). Its antigen remains unknown. The sample originates from a study of T cell responses to AZD1222 COVID-19 vaccine. Broader study findings: When two AZD1222 doses had been given, Spike-specific TCR breadth and depth rose. Donors skewed white British and female; clonal diversity was possibly underestimated.

Some clones are missing from TCRdb's copy, which holds only in-frame ones; the method was immunoSEQ multiplex PCR. The sample lists some 200,000 clones, about 93% seen once, with more than 0.8% in the top ten. Sequenced here: peripheral blood, sampled 28 days after the second AZD1222 dose. This clonotype was sampled from an adult who received the AZD1222 COVID-19 vaccine.

For the CDR3, the DNA is TGTGCCAGCAGCCCCGGCGGGCCAGGTGGGACTGAAGCTTTCTTT. As protein: CASSPGGPGGTEAFF. The chain couples TRBV7-2 to TRBJ1-1, with D hard to call. V lost 5 bases to trimming and J lost 5 bases, with 18 bases between them. Germline lookup yields CDR1 SGHTA and CDR2 FQGNSA. The CDR3 runs 15 residues.